This T cell receptor (beta chain) is drawn from a study of tissue T cells after allogeneic stem cell transplantation. On the study more broadly: Tissue samples with histologically apparent lymphocytes on H&E review were prioritized for sequencing. General observations from the study: Across patients, clones rarely overlapped, yet motif clusters were shared tissue-specifically. Limitations included a small, clinically heterogeneous cohort and limited sampling depth.

Worth noting for this clone: Its antigen is not known.

Using immunoSEQ multiplex PCR, the repertoire was profiled, and TCRdb retains in-frame clones only, with some absent. Found here are around 6,600 clones, approximately 71% of them singletons; the top ten hold about a quarter. Trimming shortened V by 2 bases and J by 2 bases, and 14 bases separated the two germline ends. The CDR3 has 15 amino acids. In germline, CDR1 is SGHDT, CDR2 YYEEEE. The source was tissue from the stomach, collected at autopsy. V is TRBV5-6 and J is TRBJ2-7, with a tentative D call TRBD2 (6 bases). The sequence was obtained from a woman between 18 and 55 years old with breast cancer. DNA of the CDR3: TGTGCCAGCAGCTTTATTTGGGGGGAGGCCTACGAGCAGTACTTC. It specifies CASSFIWGEAYEQYF.